The entry below describes one T cell receptor (beta chain). These data are taken from a study of blood T cells in healthy people across ages. V was clipped by 3 bases and J by 3 bases, with 15 bases between them. The CDR3 runs to 15 residues. The germline V gene has CDR1 SGHNT and CDR2 YYREEE (reference sequence). Sample-barcoded 5' priming and a J-beta primer mix drove a second PCR of roughly 6 to 12 cycles. TCRdb ran MiXCR on the 5' RACE reads and lists one entry per CDR3 protein. The sample comprises about 1.6 million distinct CDR3 sequences, approximately 32% of which are singletons, and about 11% rests with the top ten.

The material sequenced was blood. The TCR comes from a woman aged 25 to 39 in good health. V and J are TRBV5-4 and TRBJ2-5, with D tentatively TRBD1 (6 bases). CDR3 protein: CASSWGPGQEETQYF. For the CDR3, the DNA is TGTGCCAGCAGCTGGGGACCGGGACAAGAAGAGACCCAGTACTTC.